This TCR beta chain was identified in a study of blood T cell repertoires in COVID-19. As for the study in general: PBMCs, B-cell-depleted T cells, or T cells provided the cDNA or gDNA that made up the material.

In the authors' workflow: How many nucleated cells were present was estimated from reference gene primer amplification. The assay was immunoSEQ multiplex PCR, and TCRdb's table has in-frame clones only and misses some. The V and J calls and clone size are taken from that table; D and trimming were inferred from the DNA. The repertoire includes around 280,000 clones, roughly 87% of them detected once, and over 6% sits in the top ten. J was trimmed by 6 bases and V by 4 bases; bases with no gene match: 16. The CDR3 covers 17 residues. Germline V gene data show CDR1 as SGHRS and CDR2 as YFSETQ. Sample: PBMCs or T cells enriched from blood (not recorded which). The receptor was derived from a woman aged 35 to 49 who had recovered from COVID-19. The chain couples TRBV5-1 to TRBJ2-3; 8 nucleotides line up with TRBD1. In DNA, the CDR3 is TGCGCCAGCAGCCCAGGGGGCGGACTGCTCGGGCGGGATACGCAGTATTTT. Translated, it gives CASSPGGGLLGRDTQYF.